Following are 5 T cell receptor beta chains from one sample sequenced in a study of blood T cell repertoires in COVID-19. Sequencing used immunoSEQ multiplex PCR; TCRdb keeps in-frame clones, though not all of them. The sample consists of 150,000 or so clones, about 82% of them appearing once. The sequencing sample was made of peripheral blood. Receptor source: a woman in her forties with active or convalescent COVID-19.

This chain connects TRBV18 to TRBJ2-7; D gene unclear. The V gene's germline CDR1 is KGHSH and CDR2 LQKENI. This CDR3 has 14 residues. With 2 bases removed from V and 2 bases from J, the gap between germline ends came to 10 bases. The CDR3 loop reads CASSPIHITYEQYF. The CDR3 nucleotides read TGTGCCAGCTCACCAATACACATAACCTACGAGCAGTACTTC.

Here the CDR3 reads CSARFDRALHF. The CDR3 coding sequence is TGCAGTGCTAGATTCGACCGGGCCCTCCACTTT. The chain links TRBV20-1 to TRBJ1-6; D is unresolved. The CDR3 consists of 11 residues. V was clipped by 2 bases and J by 14 bases, with 10 bases between them. The germline V gene has CDR1 DFQATT and CDR2 SNEGSKA (reference sequence).

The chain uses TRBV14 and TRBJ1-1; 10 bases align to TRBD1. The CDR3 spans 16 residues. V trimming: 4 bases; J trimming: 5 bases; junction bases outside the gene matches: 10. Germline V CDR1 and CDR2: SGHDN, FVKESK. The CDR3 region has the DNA TGTGCCAGCAGCCCTCATGACAGGGGGCGATTTACTGAAGCTTTCTTT. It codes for CASSPHDRGRFTEAFF. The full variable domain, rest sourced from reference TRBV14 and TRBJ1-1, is EAGVTQFPSHSVIEKGQTVTLRCDPISGHDNLYWYRRVMGKEIKFLLHFVKESKQDESGMPNNRFLAERTGGTYSTLKVQPAELEDSGVYFCASSPHDRGRFTEAFFGQGTRLTVV.

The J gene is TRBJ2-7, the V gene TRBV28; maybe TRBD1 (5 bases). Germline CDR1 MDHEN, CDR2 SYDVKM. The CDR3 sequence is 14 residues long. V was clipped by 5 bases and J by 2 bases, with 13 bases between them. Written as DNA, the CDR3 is TGTGCCAGCAGTCCCTATCAGGGCGCCTACGAGCAGTACTTC. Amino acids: CASSPYQGAYEQYF.

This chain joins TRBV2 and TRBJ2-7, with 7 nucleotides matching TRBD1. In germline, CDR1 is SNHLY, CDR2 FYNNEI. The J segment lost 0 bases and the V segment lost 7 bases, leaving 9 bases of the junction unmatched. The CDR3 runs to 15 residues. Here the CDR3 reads CASTQRQGLSYEQYF. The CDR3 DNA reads TGTGCCAGCACCCAAAGACAGGGCCTCTCCTACGAGCAGTACTTC.